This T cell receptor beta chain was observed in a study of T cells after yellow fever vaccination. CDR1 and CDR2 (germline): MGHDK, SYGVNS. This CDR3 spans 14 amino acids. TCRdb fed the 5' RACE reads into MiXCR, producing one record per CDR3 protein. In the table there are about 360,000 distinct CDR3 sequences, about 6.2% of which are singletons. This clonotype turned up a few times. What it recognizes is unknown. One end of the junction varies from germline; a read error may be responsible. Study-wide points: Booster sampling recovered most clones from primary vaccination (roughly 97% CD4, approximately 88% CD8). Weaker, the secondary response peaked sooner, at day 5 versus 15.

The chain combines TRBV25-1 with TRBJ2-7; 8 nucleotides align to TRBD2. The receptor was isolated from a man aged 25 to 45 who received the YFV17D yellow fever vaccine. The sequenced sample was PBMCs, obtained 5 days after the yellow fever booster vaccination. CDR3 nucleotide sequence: TGTGCCAGCAGTAAAGCGGGAGTCTCCAACGAGCAGTACTTC. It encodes CASSKAGVSNEQYF.